The text below deals with one TCR beta chain. This record belongs to a study of T cells after yellow fever vaccination. TCRdb called the 5' RACE reads again in MiXCR, with one record for every CDR3 protein. The table shows 500,000 to 650,000 distinct CDR3 sequences, with about a sixth occurring only once. The V gene's germline CDR1 is DFQATT and CDR2 SNEGSKA (reference sequence). The CDR3 has 16 residues. Trimming at V came to 6 bases and at J to 1 base, leaving 11 bases not matched to a gene. This sequence joins TRBV20-1 and TRBJ2-3, with 9 bases that match TRBD2. The clonotype originates from a man aged 18-30 years who received the YFV17D yellow fever vaccine. The source was PBMCs, collected about 5 days after the first yellow fever vaccination. CDR3 nucleotides: TGCAGTGCCGGGGGCGGGGGGGCCCCTCGCACAGATACGCAGTATTTT. Residues: CSAGGGGAPRTDTQYF.